This TCR beta chain derives from a study of T cell responses to AZD1222 COVID-19 vaccine. This CDR3 comprises 14 residues. The germline V gene encodes CDR1 KGHSH and CDR2 LQKENI. The J segment lost 2 bases and the V segment lost 3 bases, leaving 3 bases of the junction unmatched. Produced via immunoSEQ multiplex PCR; TCRdb's table is partial and in-frame only. The sample contains roughly 170,000 clones, roughly 94% of which appear only once. The TCR comes from an adult who received the AZD1222 COVID-19 vaccine. Sequencing was performed on peripheral blood, taken 28 days after the second AZD1222 dose. This sequence joins TRBV18 and TRBJ2-5; 7 bases map to TRBD1. As DNA, the CDR3 is TGTGCCAGCTCACCGGTGACAGGGCAAGAGACCCAGTACTTC. Amino acid sequence: CASSPVTGQETQYF.